Below, 4 T cell receptor beta chains from the same sample are listed, as sequenced in a study of control samples from healthy donors and cancer patients. Assay used: immunoSEQ multiplex PCR; TCRdb lists only in-frame clones, some missing. The profile covers about 120,000 clones, with roughly 90% appearing a single time and approximately 39% taken by the ten largest. Sequenced: blood. Every receptor here comes from a man between 50 and 59 years old in good health.

Only a few counts were recorded for this clone. V gene TRBV6-6 combines with J gene TRBJ1-6, with D tentatively TRBD1 (6 bases). V gave up 8 bases and J gave up 6 bases, with 14 bases separating them. CDR1 and CDR2 (germline): MNHNY, SVGAGI (reference sequence). The CDR3 length is 14 residues. Here the CDR3 reads CASLGAGSNSPLHF. CDR3 coding DNA: TGTGCCAGCTTGGGGGCAGGGAGTAATTCACCCCTCCACTTT.

This clone was seen a few times. The chain uses TRBV7-2 and TRBJ2-7, with 7 bases fitting TRBD2. J gave up 4 bases and V 8 bases, and 11 bases lay outside the gene matches. In germline, CDR1 is SGHTA, CDR2 FQGNSA. CDR3 length: 14 residues. CDR3 loop: CASRQGRVGYEQYF. CDR3 DNA: TGTGCCAGCCGACAAGGGAGGGTTGGTTACGAGCAGTACTTC.

The chain employs TRBV5-1 and TRBJ2-1; possible D gene TRBD1, 6 bases. Trimming shortened V by 4 bases and J by 1 base, and 15 bases separated the two germline ends. The CDR3 is 16 amino acids. Germline CDR1 reads SGHRS; CDR2 reads YFSETQ. In DNA form, the CDR3 reads TGCGCCAGCAGCCTACGGACAGCAGATTCCTACAATGAGCAGTTCTTC. Amino acids: CASSLRTADSYNEQFF.

V gene TRBV6-1 combines with J gene TRBJ1-6, with unresolved D. CDR3 size: 13 residues. Germline CDR1 MNHNS, CDR2 SASEGT. V lost 1 base and J 4 bases, leaving 2 bases between the germline ends. In DNA form, the CDR3 reads TGTGCCAGCAGTGAAGGGTATAATTCACCCCTCCACTTT. Translating gives CASSEGYNSPLHF.